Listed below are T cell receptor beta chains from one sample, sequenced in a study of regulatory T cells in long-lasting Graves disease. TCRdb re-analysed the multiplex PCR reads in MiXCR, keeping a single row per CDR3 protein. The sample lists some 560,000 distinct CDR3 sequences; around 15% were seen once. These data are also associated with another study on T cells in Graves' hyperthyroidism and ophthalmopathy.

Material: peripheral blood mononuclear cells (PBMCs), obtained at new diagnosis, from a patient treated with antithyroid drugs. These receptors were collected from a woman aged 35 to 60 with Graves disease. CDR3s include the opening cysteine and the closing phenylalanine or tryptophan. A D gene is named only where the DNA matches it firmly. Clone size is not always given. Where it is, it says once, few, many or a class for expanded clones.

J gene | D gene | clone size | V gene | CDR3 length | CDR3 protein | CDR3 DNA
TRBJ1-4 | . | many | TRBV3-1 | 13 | CASRKGINEKLFF | TGTGCCAGCCGGAAGGGGATTAATGAAAAACTGTTTTTT
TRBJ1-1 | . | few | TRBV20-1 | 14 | CSAPRPLGNTEAFF | TGCAGTGCCCCTAGACCCCTCGGGAACACTGAAGCTTTCTTT
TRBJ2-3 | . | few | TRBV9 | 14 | CASSVGRWADTQYF | TGTGCCAGCAGCGTAGGACGTTGGGCAGATACGCAGTATTTT
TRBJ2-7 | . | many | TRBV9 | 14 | CASSGGEVSAEQYF | TGTGCCAGCAGCGGAGGGGAGGTTTCTGCGGAGCAGTACTTC
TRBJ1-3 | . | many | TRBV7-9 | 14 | CASSLVDSGNTIYF | TGTGCCAGCAGCTTAGTAGACAGTGGAAACACCATATATTTT
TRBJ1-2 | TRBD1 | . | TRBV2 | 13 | CASSERQGGGYTF | TGTGCCAGCAGTGAACGACAGGGGGGGGGCTACACCTTC
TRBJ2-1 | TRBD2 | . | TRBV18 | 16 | CASSPPTGEGFDEQFF | TGTGCCAGCTCACCACCGACGGGGGAGGGTTTCGATGAGCAGTTCTTC
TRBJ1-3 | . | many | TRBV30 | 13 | CAWSVLAANTIYF | TGTGCCTGGAGTGTACTGGCAGCAAACACCATATATTTT
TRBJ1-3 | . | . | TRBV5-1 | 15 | CASSTGQQSGNTIYF | TGCGCCAGCAGCACCGGTCAGCAATCTGGAAACACCATATATTTT
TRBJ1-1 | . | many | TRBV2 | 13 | CASSEDGYTEAFF | TGTGCCAGCAGTGAGGACGGCTACACTGAAGCTTTCTTT
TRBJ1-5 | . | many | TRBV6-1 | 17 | CASSELGGAWGNQPQHF | TGTGCCAGCAGTGAATTAGGAGGGGCGTGGGGAAATCAGCCCCAGCATTTT
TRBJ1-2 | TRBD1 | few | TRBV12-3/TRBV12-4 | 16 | CASSSGQGKPPYGYTF | TGTGCCAGCAGCTCCGGACAGGGAAAGCCCCCTTATGGCTACACCTTC
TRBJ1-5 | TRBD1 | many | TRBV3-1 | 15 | CASSPATGWNQPQHF | TGTGCCAGCAGCCCCGCGACAGGGTGGAATCAGCCCCAGCATTTT
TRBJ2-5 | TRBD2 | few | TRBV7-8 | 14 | CASSLNLAGETQYF | TGTGCCAGCAGCTTAAACCTAGCGGGAGAGACCCAGTACTTC
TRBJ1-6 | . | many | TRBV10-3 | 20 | CAISDPGGQGRAGSGGTLHF | TGTGCCATCAGTGACCCGGGGGGCCAGGGTCGAGCCGGCTCGGGGGGGACCCTCCACTTT
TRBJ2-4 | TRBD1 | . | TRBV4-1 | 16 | CASSHLGQGSKNIQYF | TGCGCCAGCAGCCACCTCGGACAGGGGTCGAAAAACATTCAGTACTTC
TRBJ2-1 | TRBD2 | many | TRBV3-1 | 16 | CASSQLGLAGRGEQFF | TGTGCCAGCAGCCAACTTGGGCTAGCGGGCCGGGGTGAGCAGTTCTTC
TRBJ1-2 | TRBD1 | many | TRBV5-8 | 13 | CASSLRRGLGYTF | TGTGCCAGCAGCTTGAGGAGGGGGCTTGGCTACACCTTC
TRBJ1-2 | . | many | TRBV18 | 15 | CASSAGGESTYGYTF | TGTGCCAGCTCCGCTGGAGGGGAATCGACCTATGGCTACACCTTC
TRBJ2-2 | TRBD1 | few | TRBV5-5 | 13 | CASSLDRAGELFF | TGTGCCAGCAGCCTTGACAGGGCCGGGGAGCTGTTTTTT
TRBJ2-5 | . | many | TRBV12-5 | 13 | CASGLVFGETQYF | TGTGCTAGTGGTTTGGTATTTGGAGAGACCCAGTACTTC
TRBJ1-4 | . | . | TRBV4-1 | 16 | CASSSTGIGTNEKLFF | TGCGCCAGCAGCTCGACGGGGATAGGAACTAATGAAAAACTGTTTTTT
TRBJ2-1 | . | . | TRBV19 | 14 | CASKRDARDNEQFF | TGTGCCAGTAAAAGGGACGCAAGAGACAATGAGCAGTTCTTC
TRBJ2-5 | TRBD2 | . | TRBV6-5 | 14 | CASSYGGVSETQYF | TGTGCCAGCAGTTACGGGGGGGTGTCAGAGACCCAGTACTTC
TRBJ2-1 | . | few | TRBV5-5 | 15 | CASSSPRAAYNEQFF | TGTGCCAGCAGCTCGCCGCGGGCTGCTTACAATGAGCAGTTCTTC
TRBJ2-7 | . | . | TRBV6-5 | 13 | CASSFDSHYEQYF | TGTGCCAGCAGTTTTGACTCGCATTACGAGCAGTACTTC
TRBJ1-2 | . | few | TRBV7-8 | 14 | CASKPQTSNYGYTF | TGTGCCAGCAAACCCCAAACTTCTAACTATGGCTACACCTTC
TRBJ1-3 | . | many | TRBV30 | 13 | CAWRRTAGNTIYF | TGTGCCTGGAGGAGGACAGCTGGAAACACCATATATTTT
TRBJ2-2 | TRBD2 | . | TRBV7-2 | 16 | CASSLKLAGTTGELFF | TGTGCCAGCAGCTTAAAACTAGCGGGGACCACCGGGGAGCTGTTTTTT
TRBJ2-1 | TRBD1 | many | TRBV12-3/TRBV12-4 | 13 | CASSMQGAAEQFF | TGTGCCAGCAGTATGCAGGGGGCGGCTGAGCAGTTCTTC
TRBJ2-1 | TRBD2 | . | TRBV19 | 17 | CASSLGLAGLPYNEQFF | TGTGCCAGTAGTCTCGGACTAGCGGGTCTACCTTACAATGAGCAGTTCTTC
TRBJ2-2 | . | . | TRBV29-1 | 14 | CSVWQGTTPGELFF | TGCAGCGTTTGGCAGGGAACAACACCCGGGGAGCTGTTTTTT